The present T cell receptor (beta chain) was sequenced within a study of Ad26.COV2.S vaccination and SARS-CoV-2 variants. Across the study: Donor had been placed in the Ad26.COV2.S arm of the COV1001 trial. The vaccine Ad26.COV2.S was put into the muscle once, or twice with 56 days between.

Turning to this clone: Its antigen is currently unknown.

General observations from the study: Post-vaccination spike-specific CD8+ and CD4+ T cell responses reportedly had substantial breadth.

Treatment noted: some 20 received Ad26.COV2.S at low or high dose, single or two shots; 5 received placebo; per-sample allocation not given. Samples came from day 63 after the first vaccine or placebo injection. TCRdb's table, derived via immunoSEQ multiplex PCR, lists solely in-frame clones and lacks some. The sample holds 350,000 to 550,000 clones, approximately 89% seen once. The CDR3 contains 16 residues. Germline-derived CDR1 and CDR2 are SGHNT and YENEEA. Trimming cost V 2 bases and J 0 bases, with 13 bases left between them. The sequencing used peripheral blood, collected in a trial of Ad26.COV2.S vaccine versus placebo. This clonotype originated in a person between 18 and 65 years old who received the Ad26.COV2.S COVID-19 vaccine or a placebo. The V gene is TRBV11-3, the J gene TRBJ1-1; perhaps TRBD1 as D (5 bases). The chain's CDR3 is CASSLRGSHLNTEAFF. CDR3 bases: TGTGCCAGCAGCTTACGGGGGAGCCACTTGAACACTGAAGCTTTCTTT.